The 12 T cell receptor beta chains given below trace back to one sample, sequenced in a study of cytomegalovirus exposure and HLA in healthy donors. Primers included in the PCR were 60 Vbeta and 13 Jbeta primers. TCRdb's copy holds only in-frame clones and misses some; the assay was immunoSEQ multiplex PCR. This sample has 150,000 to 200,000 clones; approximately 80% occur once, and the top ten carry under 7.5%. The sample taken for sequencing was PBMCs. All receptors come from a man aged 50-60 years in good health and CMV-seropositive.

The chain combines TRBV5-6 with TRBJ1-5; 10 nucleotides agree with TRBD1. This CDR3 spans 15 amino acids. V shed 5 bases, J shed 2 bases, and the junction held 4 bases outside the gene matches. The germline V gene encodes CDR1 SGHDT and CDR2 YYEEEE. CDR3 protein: CASSTGTGGNQPQHF. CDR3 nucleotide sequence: TGTGCCAGCAGTACCGGGACAGGGGGCAATCAGCCCCAGCATTTT.

The CDR3: CASSEPNPGGSSYNEQFF. Written as DNA, the CDR3 is TGTGCCAGCAGTGAGCCTAACCCGGGCGGGAGCTCCTACAATGAGCAGTTCTTC. The gene calls are TRBV6-4 and TRBJ2-1, with TRBD2 matching over 7 bases. The ends lost 3 bases at V and 0 bases at J; junction bases unmatched: 11. This CDR3 spans 18 amino acids. Germline-derived CDR1 and CDR2 are MRHNA and SNTAGT.

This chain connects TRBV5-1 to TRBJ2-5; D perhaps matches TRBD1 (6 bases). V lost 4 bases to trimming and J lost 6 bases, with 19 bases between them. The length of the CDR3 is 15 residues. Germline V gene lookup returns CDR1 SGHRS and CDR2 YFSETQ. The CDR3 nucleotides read TGCGCCAGCAGCCAAGCACTGGGCAGGGGTCAGACCCAGTACTTC. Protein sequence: CASSQALGRGQTQYF.

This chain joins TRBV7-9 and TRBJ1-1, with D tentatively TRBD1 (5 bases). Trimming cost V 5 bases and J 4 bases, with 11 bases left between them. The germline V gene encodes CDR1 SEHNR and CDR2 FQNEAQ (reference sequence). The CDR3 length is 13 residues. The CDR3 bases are TGTGCCAGCAGCCCCCCGGGGGGCACTGAAGCTTTCTTT. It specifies CASSPPGGTEAFF.

The CDR3 bases are TGCGCCAGCAGACTTAGTCAGCGCGGGTCTTACAATGAGCAGTTCTTC. Translating gives CASRLSQRGSYNEQFF. This chain connects TRBV4-1 to TRBJ2-1; D might be TRBD2 (5 bases). The CDR3 sequence is 16 residues long. Between the trimmed V and J ends, which lost 6 bases and 4 bases, there was a span of 19 bases. The germline gives CDR1 MGHRA, CDR2 YSYEKL.

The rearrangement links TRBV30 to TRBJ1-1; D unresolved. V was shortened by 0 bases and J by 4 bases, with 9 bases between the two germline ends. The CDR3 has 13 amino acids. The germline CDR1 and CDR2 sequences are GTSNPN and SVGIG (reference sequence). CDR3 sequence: CAWSVTEPTEAFF. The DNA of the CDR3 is TGTGCCTGGAGTGTAACGGAGCCCACTGAAGCTTTCTTT.

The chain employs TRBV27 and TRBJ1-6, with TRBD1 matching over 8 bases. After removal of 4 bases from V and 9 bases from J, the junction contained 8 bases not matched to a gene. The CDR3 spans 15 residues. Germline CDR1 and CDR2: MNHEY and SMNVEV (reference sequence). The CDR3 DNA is TGTGCCAGCAGTTCAGCCGGGACAGGATTTTCACCCCTCCACTTT. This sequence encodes CASSSAGTGFSPLHF.

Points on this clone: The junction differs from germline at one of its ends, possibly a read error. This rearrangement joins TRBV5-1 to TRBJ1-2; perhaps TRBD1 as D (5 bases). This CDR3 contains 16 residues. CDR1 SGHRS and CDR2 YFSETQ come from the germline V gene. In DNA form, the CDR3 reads TGCGCCAGCAGCTTGGGGACGGTAGGGACTAACTATGTCTACACCTTC. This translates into CASSLGTVGTNYVYTF.

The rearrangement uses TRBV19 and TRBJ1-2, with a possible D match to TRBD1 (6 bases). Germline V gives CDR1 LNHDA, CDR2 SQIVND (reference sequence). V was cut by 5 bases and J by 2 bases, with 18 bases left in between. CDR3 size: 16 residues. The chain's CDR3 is CASSAQPGQPNYGYTF. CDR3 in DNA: TGTGCCAGTAGTGCTCAGCCGGGACAACCCAACTATGGCTACACCTTC.

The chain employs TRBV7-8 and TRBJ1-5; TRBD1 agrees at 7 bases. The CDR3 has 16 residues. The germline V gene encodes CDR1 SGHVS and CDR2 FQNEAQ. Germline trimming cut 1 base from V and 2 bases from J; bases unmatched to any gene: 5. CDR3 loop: CASSLGGGGGNQPQHF. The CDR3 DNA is TGTGCCAGCAGCTTAGGAGGAGGGGGCGGCAATCAGCCCCAGCATTTT.

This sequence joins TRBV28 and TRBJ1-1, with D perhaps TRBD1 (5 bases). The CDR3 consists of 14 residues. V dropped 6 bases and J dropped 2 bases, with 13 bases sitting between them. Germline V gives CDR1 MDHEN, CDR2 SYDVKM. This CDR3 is CASSQQDFNTEAFF. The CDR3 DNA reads TGTGCCAGCAGCCAACAGGATTTCAACACTGAAGCTTTCTTT.

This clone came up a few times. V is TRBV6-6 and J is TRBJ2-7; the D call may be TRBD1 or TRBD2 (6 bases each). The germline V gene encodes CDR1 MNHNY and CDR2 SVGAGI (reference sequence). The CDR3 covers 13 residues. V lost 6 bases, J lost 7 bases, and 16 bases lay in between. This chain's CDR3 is CASSSMGAGEQYV. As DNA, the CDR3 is TGTGCCAGCAGCTCGATGGGGGCGGGGGAGCAGTACGTC.